The rows below give T cell receptor beta chains drawn from one sample of a study of radiotherapy plus CTLA-4 blockade in lung cancer. Repertoires were generated with immunoSEQ multiplex PCR, while TCRdb's copy carries only in-frame clones and drops some. This table has fewer than 90,000 clones, 75% to 90% appearing once. The specimen was peripheral blood, collected from a patient treated with radiotherapy plus ipilimumab. Source of these receptors: a human donor with non-small cell lung cancer who had stable disease on radiotherapy plus ipilimumab. Each CDR3 is given with its conserved first and last residue. D genes are given only for firm matches. Size values are once, few and many counts, or a class for expanded clones, and some rows have none.

>TRBV7-3|NA|NA|TRBJ1-6
CASSFGTAYSPLHF
TGTGCCAGCAGCTTCGGGACGGCGTACTCACCCCTCCACTTT
>TRBV28|few|NA|TRBJ2-3
CASRADRSTDTQYF
TGTGCCAGCAGGGCGGACAGAAGCACAGATACGCAGTATTTT
>TRBV5-1|NA|TRBD1|TRBJ2-3
CASSLGGERGRRFTQYF
TGCGCCAGCAGCTTGGGAGGCGAGAGGGGGCGACGCTTTACGCAGTATTTT
>TRBV7-3|few|TRBD1|TRBJ2-3
CASVTGVREYF
TGTGCCAGTGTTACAGGGGTGAGGGAGTATTTT
>TRBV2|NA|NA|TRBJ2-3
CAILRTIRTDTQYF
TGTGCCATCCTAAGGACTATTCGCACAGATACGCAGTATTTT
>TRBV2|few|NA|TRBJ1-5
CASRDYSNQPQHF
TGTGCCAGCAGAGATTATAGCAATCAGCCCCAGCATTTT
>TRBV5-1|NA|NA|TRBJ1-2
CASSLAKSDGYTF
TGCGCCAGCAGCCTCGCTAAGTCGGACGGCTACACCTTC
>TRBV18|NA|NA|TRBJ2-3
CASSRAETDTQYF
TGTGCCAGCTCACGGGCAGAGACAGATACGCAGTATTTT
>TRBV28|NA|NA|TRBJ1-5
CASSPDGYTNQPQHF
TGTGCCAGCAGTCCTGACGGCTATACCAATCAGCCCCAGCATTTT
>TRBV7-2|NA|NA|TRBJ1-3
CASSLGQTSGNTIYF
TGTGCCAGCAGCTTAGGACAGACCTCTGGAAACACCATATATTTT
>TRBV9|NA|TRBD2|TRBJ2-7
CASSASGGSTYEQYF
TGTGCCAGCAGCGCCTCGGGGGGGTCTACCTACGAGCAGTACTTC
>TRBV7-2|NA|NA|TRBJ1-3
CASRPRGPPGNTIYF
TGTGCCAGCAGACCCCGAGGGCCTCCTGGAAACACCATATATTTT
>TRBV6-1|few|NA|TRBJ1-5
CASSSTGGSNQPQHF
TGTGCCAGCAGTTCCACCGGGGGTAGCAATCAGCCCCAGCATTTT
>TRBV2|NA|NA|TRBJ2-1
CASSEEGGSYNEQFF
TGTGCCAGCAGTGAAGAGGGGGGGTCCTACAATGAGCAGTTCTTC
>TRBV10-1|once|NA|TRBJ1-1
CASSLGARGRGTEAFF
TGCGCCAGCAGTTTGGGAGCGCGAGGAAGGGGCACTGAAGCTTTCTTT
>TRBV5-1|NA|TRBD2|TRBJ2-5
CASRPTAGGQETQYF
TGCGCCAGCAGACCTACGGCGGGAGGGCAAGAGACCCAGTACTTC
>TRBV5-3|NA|TRBD2|TRBJ2-1
CARSPAGTKCSYNEQFF
TGTGCCAGAAGCCCAGCAGGGACTAAGTGCTCCTACAATGAGCAGTTCTTC
>TRBV5-1|NA|NA|TRBJ2-2
CASSLRAAGDTGELFF
TGCGCCAGCAGCTTACGGGCAGCGGGCGACACCGGGGAGCTGTTTTTT
>TRBV5-4|NA|NA|TRBJ2-7
CASSLRSAAYEQYF
TGTGCCAGCAGCTTGCGGTCCGCTGCCTACGAGCAGTACTTC
>TRBV5-1|NA|TRBD2|TRBJ2-6
CASSFFSGSVGANVLTF
TGCGCCAGCAGCTTTTTTAGCGGGAGCGTCGGGGCCAACGTCCTGACTTTC
>TRBV9|NA|NA|TRBJ2-2
CASSVGRFTGELFF
TGTGCCAGCAGCGTAGGTCGCTTCACCGGGGAGCTGTTTTTT
>TRBV5-5|NA|NA|TRBJ2-7
CASSQETGGSMKYF
TGTGCCAGCAGCCAAGAGACGGGGGGCAGTATGAAGTACTTC
>TRBV10-2|NA|TRBD1|TRBJ1-5
CASSSPGGDQPQHF
TGCGCCAGCAGCAGCCCAGGGGGCGATCAGCCCCAGCATTTT
>TRBV5-1|NA|NA|TRBJ2-6
CASTLGISGANVLTF
TGCGCCAGCACGCTAGGGATCTCTGGGGCCAACGTCCTGACTTTC
>TRBV5-4|NA|NA|TRBJ2-7
CASNPRGREQYF
TGTGCCAGCAACCCCAGGGGTCGCGAGCAGTACTTC
>TRBV11-2|NA|TRBD2|TRBJ2-1
CASSISSGTYNEQFF
TGTGCCAGCAGCATCTCTAGCGGAACCTACAATGAGCAGTTCTTC
>TRBV5-1|NA|NA|TRBJ2-7
CASSLGRGIDEQYF
TGCGCCAGCAGCTTGGGTAGAGGGATCGACGAGCAGTACTTC
>TRBV28|few|NA|TRBJ1-2
CASSTVPYGYTF
TGTGCCAGCAGTACAGTTCCTTATGGCTACACCTTC
>TRBV6-1|NA|NA|TRBJ2-3
CASGPRGGNTDTQYF
TGTGCCAGCGGCCCGAGGGGGGGCAACACAGATACGCAGTATTTT
>TRBV5-1|few|NA|TRBJ2-3
CASSLEALKHPDTQYF
TGCGCCAGCAGCTTGGAGGCGCTCAAACACCCAGATACGCAGTATTTT
>TRBV27|NA|TRBD1|TRBJ2-3
CANHRTGRFPTDTQYF
TGTGCCAACCACCGGACAGGGAGATTCCCCACAGATACGCAGTATTTT
>TRBV14|NA|NA|TRBJ2-7
CASSQVLRLGRGEQYF
TGTGCCAGCAGCCAAGTATTACGGTTGGGGCGGGGCGAGCAGTACTTC
>TRBV10-1|once|TRBD1|TRBJ1-2
CASSVGTANF
TGCGCCAGCAGTGTAGGGACAGCCAACTTC
>TRBV6-1|NA|TRBD1|TRBJ1-2
CASSSSGQFLDGYTF
TGTGCCAGCAGCTCTTCGGGACAGTTTCTGGATGGCTACACCTTC
>TRBV5-6|once|NA|TRBJ1-4
CASSKQRNEKLFF
TGTGCCAGCAGTAAACAGCGTAATGAAAAACTGTTTTTT
>TRBV30|NA|NA|TRBJ1-1
CAWSFGNTEAFF
TGTGCCTGGAGTTTTGGGAACACTGAAGCTTTCTTT
>TRBV5-6|NA|NA|TRBJ2-2
CASSLRAIRKTGELFF
TGTGCCAGCAGCCTTCGTGCAATCAGGAAGACCGGGGAGCTGTTTTTT
>TRBV28|NA|NA|TRBJ1-1
CASSLSRGTFF
TGTGCCAGCAGTTTGTCCAGAGGGACCTTCTTT
>TRBV6-5|few|TRBD1|TRBJ2-7
CASREDRSYEQYF
TGTGCCAGCAGGGAGGACAGGTCCTACGAGCAGTACTTC
>TRBV6-5|NA|TRBD1|TRBJ1-2
CASTTGGLGGYTF
TGTGCCAGCACTACAGGGGGCCTGGGCGGCTACACCTTC
>TRBV27|NA|NA|TRBJ1-6
CASSYLPGVNSPLHF
TGTGCCAGCAGTTACCTTCCAGGGGTGAATTCACCCCTCCACTTT
>TRBV5-1|NA|TRBD1|TRBJ2-2
CASSLTGGVTGELFF
TGCGCCAGCAGCCTGACAGGGGGCGTCACCGGGGAGCTGTTTTTT